What follows are 10 T cell receptor beta chains derived from one specimen sequenced in a study of OX40 agonist ivuxolimab in advanced cancers. Library method: the immunoSEQ multiplex PCR assay. TCRdb stores this immuneACCESS table with in-frame sequences only. Part of the clones is absent; in the studies checked, under half of the shortfall reflects unresolved V genes, and no reason is known for the rest. The sample has tens of thousands of clones on record, 90% of them singletons. Around 0.35% of the sample goes to the ten largest clones. The sequenced sample was CD4+ or CD8+ T cells sorted from blood, obtained in a trial of the OX40 agonist ivuxolimab. These receptors were obtained from an adult with an advanced solid tumor such as melanoma, head and neck, liver or kidney cancer.

The chain joins TRBV7-2 to TRBJ2-2; no definite D call. This CDR3 contains 11 residues. Looked up from germline, CDR1 is SGHTA and CDR2 is FQGNSA. Between the trimmed V and J ends, which lost 5 bases and 4 bases, there was a span of 2 bases. The CDR3, as DNA: TGTGCCAGCAGCCTCACCGGGGAGCTGTTTTTT. It encodes CASSLTGELFF.

The rearrangement uses TRBV2 and TRBJ1-2; the match to TRBD1 covers 8 bases. The CDR3 is 15 amino acids. V trimming: 5 bases; J trimming: 1 base; junction bases outside the gene matches: 6. From germline, CDR1 is SNHLY and CDR2 FYNNEI. CDR3 coding DNA: TGTGCCAGCAGTCCGAGACAGGGGATTAACTATGGCTACACCTTC. Protein: CASSPRQGINYGYTF. The variable domain in full, completed from reference TRBV2 and TRBJ1-2, reads EPEVTQTPSHQVTQMGQEVILRCVPISNHLYFYWYRQILGQKVEFLVSFYNNEISEKSEIFDDQFSVERPDGSNFTLKIRSTKLEDSAMYFCASSPRQGINYGYTFGSGTRLTVV.

This clone was recorded only once. The V call is TRBV6-1, the J call TRBJ1-2, with D perhaps matching TRBD1 (5 bases). Germline CDR1 reads MNHNS; CDR2 reads SASEGT. Trimming stripped 0 bases from V and 4 bases from J, with 12 bases between. CDR3 size: 15 residues. The CDR3, as DNA: TGTGCCAGCAGTGAAGCTAGGGGTAGTTCCTATGGCTACACCTTC. Protein: CASSEARGSSYGYTF.

Worth noting for this clone: Other DNA sequences in the sample encode the same CDR3. The gene calls are TRBV5-6 and TRBJ2-3, with D possibly being TRBD1 (6 bases). Germline CDR1 and CDR2: SGHDT and YYEEEE. The CDR3 is made up of 14 amino acids. V was trimmed by 4 bases and J by 3 bases, leaving 12 bases between them. This CDR3 reads CASSPTGGTDTQYF. In DNA form, the CDR3 reads TGTGCCAGCAGCCCGACAGGTGGGACAGATACGCAGTATTTT.

The gene calls are TRBV6-6 and TRBJ2-7, with D uncertain. The CDR3 is 12 residues long. The germline gives CDR1 MNHNY, CDR2 SVGAGI (reference sequence). The V end was cut by 6 bases, the J end by 3 bases, with 9 bases between. The CDR3 is CASSLQGYEQYV. DNA of the CDR3: TGTGCCAGCAGCCTACAAGGCTACGAGCAGTACGTC.

The chain employs TRBV5-4 and TRBJ2-2; 8 nucleotides line up with TRBD2. This CDR3 has 15 residues. V lost 3 bases, J lost 4 bases, and 5 bases stayed unmatched. Germline lookup yields CDR1 SGHNT and CDR2 YYREEE (reference sequence). The CDR3 bases are TGTGCCAGCAGCTCCTCGGGACTAGTCACCGGGGAGCTGTTTTTT. It is translated as CASSSSGLVTGELFF.

The CDR3 here is CASLQGRSEQYF. In DNA, the CDR3 is TGTGCCAGCCTACAGGGCAGGAGCGAGCAGTACTTC. The rearrangement uses TRBV2 and TRBJ2-7; perhaps TRBD1 as D (6 bases). This CDR3 has 12 residues. The germline CDR1 and CDR2 sequences are SNHLY and FYNNEI. Trimming left V 8 bases short and J 6 bases short, with 14 bases between.

The gene calls are TRBV14 and TRBJ2-3, with 9 bases that match TRBD1. With V trimmed by 5 bases and J by 1 base, 7 bases remained unmatched. In germline, CDR1 is SGHDN, CDR2 FVKESK. This CDR3 contains 16 residues. CDR3 DNA sequence: TGTGCCAGCAGCAAACACAGGGGGCAAGGCACAGATACGCAGTATTTT. This encodes CASSKHRGQGTDTQYF.

V usage is TRBV19 and J usage is TRBJ2-6; no firm D call. V was cut by 2 bases and J by 1 base, with 6 bases left in between. The CDR3 has 15 residues. Germline CDR1 and CDR2: LNHDA and SQIVND (reference sequence). This CDR3 is CASSIPRSGANVLTF. The DNA of the CDR3 is TGTGCCAGTAGTATACCAAGGTCTGGGGCCAACGTCCTGACTTTC.

V gene TRBV2 combines with J gene TRBJ2-1, with 8 bases identical to TRBD2. V was clipped by 1 base and J by 7 bases; unmatched bases: 6. This CDR3 region has 15 residues. CDR1 and CDR2 (germline): SNHLY, FYNNEI. CDR3 loop: CASSEVGGGNNEQFF. The CDR3 nucleotides are TGTGCCAGCAGTGAAGTGGGCGGGGGGAATAATGAGCAGTTCTTC.